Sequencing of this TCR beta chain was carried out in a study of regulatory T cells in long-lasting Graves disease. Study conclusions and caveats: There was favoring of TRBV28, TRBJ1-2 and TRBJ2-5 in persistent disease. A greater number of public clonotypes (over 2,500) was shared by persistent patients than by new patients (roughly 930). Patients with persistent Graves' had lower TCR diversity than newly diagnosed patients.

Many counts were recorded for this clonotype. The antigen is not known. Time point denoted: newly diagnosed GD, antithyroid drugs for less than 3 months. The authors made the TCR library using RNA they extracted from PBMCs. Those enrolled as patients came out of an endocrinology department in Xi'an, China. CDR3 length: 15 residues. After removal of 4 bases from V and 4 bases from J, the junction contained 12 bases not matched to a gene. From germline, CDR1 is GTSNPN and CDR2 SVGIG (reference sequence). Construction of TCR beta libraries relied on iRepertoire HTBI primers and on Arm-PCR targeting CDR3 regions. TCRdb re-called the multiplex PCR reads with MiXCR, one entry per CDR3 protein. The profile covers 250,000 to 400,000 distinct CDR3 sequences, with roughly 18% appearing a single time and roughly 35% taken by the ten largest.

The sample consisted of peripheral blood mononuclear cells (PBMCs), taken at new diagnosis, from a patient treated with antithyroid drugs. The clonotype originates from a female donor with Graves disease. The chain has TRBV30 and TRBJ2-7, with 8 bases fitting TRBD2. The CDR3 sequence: CAWTGGGYPLYEQYF. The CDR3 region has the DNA TGTGCCTGGACCGGGGGGGGTTACCCCCTGTACGAGCAGTACTTC.